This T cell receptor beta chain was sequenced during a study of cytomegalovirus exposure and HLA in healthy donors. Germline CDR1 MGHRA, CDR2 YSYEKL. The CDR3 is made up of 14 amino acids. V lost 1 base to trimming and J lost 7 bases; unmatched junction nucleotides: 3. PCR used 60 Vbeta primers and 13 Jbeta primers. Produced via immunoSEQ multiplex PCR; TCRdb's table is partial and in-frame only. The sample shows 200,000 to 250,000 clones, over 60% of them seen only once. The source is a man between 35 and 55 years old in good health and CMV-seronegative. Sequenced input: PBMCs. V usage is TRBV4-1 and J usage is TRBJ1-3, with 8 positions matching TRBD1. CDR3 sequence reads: CASSQGTGWNTIYF. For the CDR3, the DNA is TGCGCCAGCAGCCAAGGGACAGGGTGGAACACCATATATTTT.